The sample holds a few counts of the clone carrying this T cell receptor (beta chain). No antigen is known for it. This sample stems from a study of regulatory T cells in long-lasting Graves disease. Findings and limits, study-wide: Thyroid tissue went unstudied; only peripheral blood was examined. With a small sample size, accuracy may have been reduced.

Time point specified: newly diagnosed GD, antithyroid drugs for less than 3 months. The TCR library was prepared using RNA isolated from PBMCs. Guidelines of the American Thyroid Association were used to diagnose Graves' disease. Both iRepertoire HTBI primers and Arm-PCR of CDR3 regions were used to build the TCR beta libraries. TCRdb analysed the multiplex PCR reads with MiXCR anew, one entry per CDR3 protein. Counted here are about 370,000 distinct CDR3 sequences, roughly 15% occurring once; the ten biggest clones make up about 20%. Here the sequenced sample was peripheral blood mononuclear cells (PBMCs), taken at new diagnosis, from a patient treated with antithyroid drugs. This TCR derives from a female donor with Graves disease.

The CDR3 spells CSATPRDRGYEQYF. DNA for the CDR3: TGCAGTGCTACTCCCCGGGACAGGGGCTACGAGCAGTACTTC. This chain connects TRBV20-1 to TRBJ2-7, with TRBD1 matching 10 bases. Germline V gene lookup returns CDR1 DFQATT and CDR2 SNEGSKA (reference sequence). The CDR3 loop spans 14 amino acids. V dropped 4 bases and J dropped 3; count of bases not matched to a gene: 6.